The next 17 T cell receptor beta chains were all read from a single sample in a study of T-cell reconstitution after alpha-beta-depleted transplantation in children. Unique molecular identifiers were used in preparing the TCRbeta library. Each CDR3 protein gets one entry after TCRdb re-called the PCR reads with MiXCR. In the table there are more than 200,000 distinct CDR3 sequences, about 25% of which are singletons. The sample was PBMCs, taken before TCRalphabeta/CD19-depleted stem cell transplant. All receptors come from a girl aged 2-10 years with Fanconi anemia, due to receive a stem cell transplant.

The chain combines TRBV20-1 with TRBJ2-1; D gene ambiguous. Germline CDR1 DFQATT, CDR2 SNEGSKA (reference sequence). CDR3 length: 13 amino acids. Deletions cut 1 base from V and 4 bases from J, with 8 bases between. This chain's CDR3 is CSARALHYNEQFF. In DNA, the CDR3 is TGCAGTGCTAGAGCGCTACATTACAATGAGCAGTTCTTC.

There are a few counts of this clonotype. In DNA form, the CDR3 reads TGTGCCAGCAGCTTAGAGCGGGGGCCCTACAATGAGCAGTTCTTC. Translation: CASSLERGPYNEQFF. The J gene is TRBJ2-1, the V gene TRBV7-2, with 8 bases identical to TRBD2. Trimming removed 1 base from V and 2 bases from J; junction bases left unmatched: 1. CDR3 length equals 15 residues. Per germline, CDR1 SGHTA and CDR2 FQGNSA.

This clonotype was seen ten or more times. The chain has TRBV7-2 and TRBJ2-1; 9 bases agree with TRBD2. This CDR3 has 18 amino acids. V lost 1 base, J lost 4 bases, and 11 bases stayed unmatched. Germline V gives CDR1 SGHTA, CDR2 FQGNSA. For the CDR3, the DNA is TGTGCCAGCAGCTTAGGCGTTAGAGCGGGGGGTGGGTACAATGAGCAGTTCTTC. Translation: CASSLGVRAGGGYNEQFF.

A remark on this clonotype: Since a much larger clone is just one base distant, this may be a read error. This chain joins TRBV24-1 and TRBJ2-3, with D unresolved. V lost 0 bases to trimming and J lost 6 bases, with 6 bases between them. The CDR3 spans 13 residues. Germline V gene data show CDR1 as KGHDR and CDR2 as SFDVKD. DNA for the CDR3: TGTGCCACCAGTGATTTGTCTCATGATACGCAGTATTTT. Protein sequence: CATSDLSHDTQYF.

This clonotype was seen repeatedly, ten times or more. The rearrangement joins TRBV29-1 to TRBJ2-7; D remains unclear. The CDR3 totals 11 residues. V was shortened by 5 bases and J by 3 bases, with 8 bases between the two germline ends. CDR1 SQVTM and CDR2 ANQGSEA come from the germline V gene. Here the CDR3 reads CSVQGYYEQYF. The CDR3 bases are TGCAGCGTTCAAGGCTACTACGAGCAGTACTTC.

The chain has TRBV20-1 and TRBJ2-7; either TRBD1 or TRBD2 may fit D (5 bases each). Trimming removed 3 bases from V and 6 bases from J, with 18 bases in between. This CDR3 comprises 14 residues. The germline gives CDR1 DFQATT, CDR2 SNEGSKA (reference sequence). CDR3 in amino acids: CSARGTTFRSEQYF. In DNA, the CDR3 is TGCAGTGCTAGGGGGACCACCTTTAGGTCCGAGCAGTACTTC.

In its sample, this clonotype was seen many times. The chain recombines TRBV20-1 with TRBJ2-2; D unclear. There are 14 residues in the CDR3. CDR1 is DFQATT, CDR2 SNEGSKA, per germline (reference sequence). V was pared by 3 bases and J by 3 bases, with 11 bases between. Here the CDR3 reads CSASGLRDTGELFF. The CDR3 DNA is TGCAGTGCTAGTGGCCTTCGGGACACCGGGGAGCTGTTTTTT.

This rearrangement joins TRBV5-1 to TRBJ2-3; unclear D gene. The CDR3 covers 14 residues. With 0 bases removed from V and 4 bases from J, the gap between germline ends came to 9 bases. CDR1 is SGHRS, CDR2 YFSETQ, per germline. Here the CDR3 reads CASSLAVGSDTQYF. CDR3 DNA sequence: TGCGCCAGCAGCTTGGCCGTTGGGTCAGATACGCAGTATTTT.

The genes are TRBV7-9 and TRBJ2-7, with TRBD1 matching 7 bases. The CDR3 runs 13 residues. Germline CDR1 SEHNR, CDR2 FQNEAQ (reference sequence). Trimming removed 6 bases from V and 6 bases from J; junction bases left unmatched: 8. The CDR3 loop is CASRRDRVGEQYF. The CDR3 region has the DNA TGTGCCAGCAGACGAGACAGGGTCGGCGAGCAGTACTTC.

A few counts support this clonotype. The chain is built from TRBV30 and TRBJ2-1; 10 bases match TRBD1. Per germline, CDR1 GTSNPN and CDR2 SVGIG (reference sequence). J was trimmed by 5 bases and V by 4 bases; bases with no gene match: 8. The CDR3 sequence is 15 residues long. Here the CDR3 DNA reads TGTGCCTGGAAACGACAGGGGGCGGTAAACAATGAGCAGTTCTTC. Translated, it gives CAWKRQGAVNNEQFF.

The V call is TRBV19, the J call TRBJ2-1, with 10 bases matching TRBD2. Trimming at V came to 1 base and at J to 3 bases, leaving 9 bases not matched to a gene. The germline CDR1 and CDR2 sequences are LNHDA and SQIVND (reference sequence). The CDR3 is 18 amino acids. CDR3 sequence: CASSIGVIAGGLYNEQFF. DNA of the CDR3: TGTGCCAGTAGTATAGGGGTCATAGCGGGAGGTCTCTACAATGAGCAGTTCTTC.

This clonotype was seen a handful of times. The chain employs TRBV4-1 and TRBJ2-1; 8 bases fit TRBD2. Germline V gene lookup returns CDR1 MGHRA and CDR2 YSYEKL. This CDR3 comprises 15 residues. Trimming cost V 5 bases and J 2 bases; bases outside gene matches: 5. The CDR3 region is CASSGGGLAYNEQFF. CDR3 sequence (DNA): TGCGCCAGCAGCGGCGGGGGACTAGCCTACAATGAGCAGTTCTTC.

Note on this clonotype: A much more abundant neighbour one base away suggests this may be a read error. V and J are TRBV12-3 or TRBV12-4 and TRBJ2-2; D could derive from TRBD1 or TRBD2 (6 bases each). The CDR3 length is 15 residues. CDR3 protein: CASRSTGHYTGGLFF. DNA of the CDR3: TGTGCCAGCAGGAGCACGGGACACTACACCGGGGGGCTGTTTTTT.

This clonotype was detected many times. The chain employs TRBV29-1 and TRBJ2-1; D possibly uses TRBD1 or TRBD2 (5 bases each). CDR3 length: 12 amino acids. CDR1 is SQVTM, CDR2 ANQGSEA, per germline. V was cut by 8 bases and J by 6 bases, with 14 bases left in between. The DNA of the CDR3 is TGCAGCTTCCTACGTGGGGGCAATGAGCAGTTCTTC. Its translation is CSFLRGGNEQFF.

This clonotype has a handful of counts. The genes are TRBV6-4 and TRBJ2-7; 14 nucleotides agree with TRBD2. Trimming took 5 bases from V and 2 from J; bases not matched to a gene: 8. This CDR3 is built from 17 residues. Per germline, CDR1 MRHNA and CDR2 SNTAGT. In DNA form, the CDR3 reads TGTGCCAGCAGTCCCTGGACTAGCGGGGGGCTCACCTACGAGCAGTACTTC. The encoded protein is CASSPWTSGGLTYEQYF.

The rearrangement uses TRBV29-1 and TRBJ2-7; possibly TRBD2 for D (6 bases). V lost 7 bases, J lost 3 bases, and 10 bases lay in between. The CDR3 consists of 11 residues. The germline CDR1 and CDR2 sequences are SQVTM and ANQGSEA. For the CDR3, the DNA is TGCAGCGCCGGGGACTTCTACGAGCAGTACTTC. Translated: CSAGDFYEQYF.

V gene TRBV19 combines with J gene TRBJ2-1; D is uncertain. The CDR3 contains 14 residues. The germline gives CDR1 LNHDA, CDR2 SQIVND (reference sequence). Between the trimmed V and J ends, which lost 5 bases and 1 base, there was a span of 9 bases. The CDR3 bases are TGTGCCAGTAGTGATCAGCCTTCCTACAATGAGCAGTTCTTC. Translation gives CASSDQPSYNEQFF.